One sample yielded the 24 T cell receptor beta chains listed below, sequenced in a study of T-cell reconstitution after alpha-beta-depleted transplantation in children. Preparing the TCRbeta library involved the use of unique molecular identifiers. TCRdb processed the PCR reads anew with MiXCR; each CDR3 protein has one entry. The data show some 600,000 distinct CDR3 sequences, with approximately 13% seen just once and approximately 2.1% held by the top ten. This material consisted of PBMCs, mostly from graft donor cells, taken 360 days after TCRalphabeta/CD19-depleted stem cell transplant. These receptors came from a male patient between 10 and 17 years old who had a stem cell transplant for acute myeloid leukemia, so the T cells may come from the graft donor.

In its sample, this clonotype was seen a few times. The chain has TRBV4-3 and TRBJ2-7; TRBD1 matches at 8 bases. V shed 2 bases, J shed 5 bases, and the junction held 8 bases outside the gene matches. The germline V gene has CDR1 LGHNA and CDR2 YSLEER. This CDR3 contains 15 residues. The CDR3 sequence is CASSQQGASLHEQYF. Here the CDR3 DNA reads TGCGCCAGCAGCCAACAGGGGGCTTCTCTCCACGAGCAGTACTTC.

This clonotype was seen a few times. The CDR3 spells CASSWSSVADTQYF. CDR3 DNA sequence: TGTGCCAGCAGCTGGTCTAGCGTCGCAGATACGCAGTATTTT. The V gene is TRBV28, the J gene TRBJ2-3, with a possible D match to TRBD2 (6 bases). The CDR3 runs 14 residues. V lost 6 bases and J 4 bases, leaving 14 bases between the germline ends. Germline-derived CDR1 and CDR2 are MDHEN and SYDVKM.

This clonotype turned up a few times. The genes are TRBV20-1 and TRBJ2-5, with 9 bases identical to TRBD1. This CDR3 has 15 residues. Trimming removed 4 bases from V and 7 bases from J; junction bases left unmatched: 13. Per germline, CDR1 DFQATT and CDR2 SNEGSKA (reference sequence). The CDR3 nucleotides read TGCAGTGCTACCCTGGACAGGGGAATTAAAGGGACCCAGTACTTC. Translated, it gives CSATLDRGIKGTQYF.

In this sample, this clonotype turned up a few times. This rearrangement joins TRBV7-9 to TRBJ2-7; 9 bases align to TRBD2. J lost 4 bases, V lost 3 bases, and 4 bases had no gene match. The germline V gene has CDR1 SEHNR and CDR2 FQNEAQ (reference sequence). The CDR3 spans 14 residues. The CDR3 DNA reads TGTGCCAGCAGCTTGGCTAGCGGGATTTACGAGCAGTACTTC. Its protein is CASSLASGIYEQYF.

With respect to this clonotype: At one end, the junction sequence differs from germline, possibly due to a read error. This chain links TRBV7-7 with TRBJ2-3; D is ambiguous. The CDR3 length is 15 residues. Looked up from germline, CDR1 is SSHAT and CDR2 is FNYEAQ (reference sequence). The CDR3 DNA reads as TGTGCTAGCAGCTTAAATGGCGGTCGTGGAGATACGCAGTATTTT. Its translation is CASSLNGGRGDTQYF.

This clonotype was seen a few times. V and J are TRBV7-9 and TRBJ2-7; no clear D. The CDR3 extends over 14 amino acids. The V gene lost 0 bases and the J gene lost 2 bases, with 8 bases spanning the gap. Germline V gene lookup returns CDR1 SEHNR and CDR2 FQNEAQ (reference sequence). CDR3 amino acids: CASSLAIVPYEQYF. The CDR3 DNA reads TGTGCCAGCAGCTTAGCGATAGTCCCCTACGAGCAGTACTTC.

CDR3 DNA sequence: TGTGCCAGCAGCTACGCCCCGAGCACAGATACGCAGTATTTT. Its protein is CASSYAPSTDTQYF. The chain recombines TRBV7-6 with TRBJ2-3; no reliable D call. Germline CDR1 SGHVS, CDR2 FNYEAQ. The CDR3 spans 14 residues. Trimming took off 4 bases at V and 0 bases at J, with 8 bases between the two ends.

The chain is built from TRBV27 and TRBJ2-3; 10 bases fit TRBD2. CDR3 length: 16 amino acids. Germline loops: CDR1 MNHEY, CDR2 SMNVEV (reference sequence). V was pared by 5 bases and J by 4 bases, with 9 bases of the junction left unmatched. The CDR3 DNA follows: TGTGCCAGCAGTCCCTGGGCTAGCGGGAGTGCAGATACGCAGTATTTT. Its protein product is CASSPWASGSADTQYF.

This clonotype was seen a handful of times. The chain has TRBV19 and TRBJ2-1, with D perhaps matching TRBD1 or TRBD2 (5 bases each). CDR1 and CDR2 (germline): LNHDA, SQIVND (reference sequence). CDR3 size: 13 residues. V was shortened by 7 bases and J by 3 bases, with 10 bases between the two germline ends. CDR3 amino acids: CASNEGFYNEQFF. CDR3 DNA: TGTGCCAGTAACGAGGGGTTCTACAATGAGCAGTTCTTC.

The chain combines TRBV7-8 with TRBJ1-2, with a possible D match to TRBD1 (5 bases). With 1 base removed from V and 5 bases from J, the gap between germline ends came to 11 bases. The length of the CDR3 is 14 residues. Germline-derived CDR1 and CDR2 are SGHVS and FQNEAQ. DNA for the CDR3: TGTGCCAGCAGCTTAGACGACAGTCATTATGGCTACACCTTC. This gives the protein CASSLDDSHYGYTF.

CDR3 loop: CASSADQTYEQYF. The CDR3 DNA follows: TGCGCCAGCAGCGCGGACCAGACCTACGAGCAGTACTTC. The V and J genes are TRBV5-1 and TRBJ2-7; no reliable D call. V was cut by 4 bases and J by 2 bases, with 10 bases left in between. The germline V gene has CDR1 SGHRS and CDR2 YFSETQ. CDR3 length: 13 amino acids.

This clonotype has more than one count but fewer than ten. This chain joins TRBV10-3 and TRBJ2-3; TRBD2 matches 9 bases. The CDR3 is 17 residues long. The germline CDR1 and CDR2 sequences are ENHRY and SYGVKD. Losses at the gene ends were 6 bases for V and 0 bases for J; bases not matched to a gene: 10. In nucleotides, the CDR3 is TGTGCCATCAGCCTCTCTTCCGGGACTAGCAGCACAGATACGCAGTATTTT. Residues: CAISLSSGTSSTDTQYF.

In this sample, this clonotype turned up many times. The CDR3 is CSGSGASNTGELFF. In DNA, the CDR3 is TGCAGCGGTAGTGGGGCCTCGAACACCGGGGAGCTGTTTTTT. This chain connects TRBV29-1 to TRBJ2-2, with a possible D match to TRBD1 (5 bases). Germline V CDR1 and CDR2: SQVTM, ANQGSEA. The CDR3 spans 14 residues. V was trimmed by 7 bases and J by 0 bases, leaving 12 bases between them.

V gene TRBV30 combines with J gene TRBJ2-2; D unclear. The V and J ends lost 0 bases and 1 base respectively, with 9 bases between them. The germline V gene encodes CDR1 GTSNPN and CDR2 SVGIG (reference sequence). The CDR3 covers 15 residues. The CDR3 DNA reads TGTGCCTGGAGTGTTTATCCAGGGAACACCGGGGAGCTGTTTTTT. Translated, it gives CAWSVYPGNTGELFF.

V gene TRBV9 combines with J gene TRBJ2-7; D not resolved. CDR3 length: 15 amino acids. CDR1 is SGDLS, CDR2 YYNGEE, per germline. V was trimmed by 5 bases and J by 6 bases, leaving 21 bases between them. The CDR3 loop reads CASSFGQTPDCEQYF. The DNA of the CDR3 is TGTGCCAGCAGTTTCGGCCAGACCCCCGACTGCGAGCAGTACTTC. Together with reference TRBV9 and TRBJ2-7, the CDR3 gives the full variable domain: DSGVTQTPKHLITATGQRVTLRCSPRSGDLSVYWYQQSLDQGLQFLIQYYNGEERAKGNILERFSAQQFPDLHSELNLSSLELGDSALYFCASSFGQTPDCEQYFGPGTRLTVT.

This clonotype was counted only a few times. The chain recombines TRBV4-3 with TRBJ2-7; D is unresolved. V lost 0 bases, J lost 1 base, and 10 bases lay in between. Germline-derived CDR1 and CDR2 are LGHNA and YSLEER. CDR3 length equals 15 residues. CDR3 coding DNA: TGCGCCAGCAGCCAAGATATTACAGATTCCTACGAGCAGTACTTC. Translated, it gives CASSQDITDSYEQYF.

J is TRBJ2-1 and V is TRBV9; 9 bases match TRBD2. Trimming took 0 bases from V and 8 from J; bases not matched to a gene: 6. Germline V CDR1 and CDR2: SGDLS, YYNGEE. The CDR3 covers 15 residues. CDR3 protein: CASSVAREGRYEQFF. The DNA for the CDR3 is TGTGCCAGCAGCGTAGCGCGGGAGGGCCGATATGAGCAGTTCTTC. Together with reference TRBV9 and TRBJ2-1, the CDR3 gives the full variable domain: DSGVTQTPKHLITATGQRVTLRCSPRSGDLSVYWYQQSLDQGLQFLIQYYNGEERAKGNILERFSAQQFPDLHSELNLSSLELGDSALYFCASSVAREGRYEQFFGPGTRLTVL.

The chain has TRBV24-1 and TRBJ2-5; D unresolved. V lost 1 base, J lost 2 bases, and 7 bases lay in between. This CDR3 region has 14 residues. The germline V gene has CDR1 KGHDR and CDR2 SFDVKD. In DNA, the CDR3 is TGTGCCACCAGTGATTTAGGCATTCAAGAGACCCAGTACTTC. Its translation is CATSDLGIQETQYF.

The rearrangement joins TRBV7-2 to TRBJ2-2; D assignment may be TRBD1 or TRBD2 (5 bases each). The CDR3 has 14 amino acids. V gave up 8 bases and J gave up 2 bases, with 12 bases separating them. Germline V gene lookup returns CDR1 SGHTA and CDR2 FQGNSA. The DNA of the CDR3 is TGTGCCAGCTACCCCGGGGCAAACACCGGGGAGCTGTTTTTT. Protein: CASYPGANTGELFF.

This clonotype was seen many times. The chain links TRBV6-2 or TRBV6-3 to TRBJ2-3; 10 bases align to TRBD1. The CDR3 has 17 amino acids. With V trimmed by 7 bases and J by 1 base, 11 bases remained unmatched. Germline V CDR1 and CDR2: MNHEY, SVGEGT. CDR3 coding DNA: TGTGCCAGCAAGCGAAACCCCGGGACAGGGGGCACAGATACGCAGTATTTT. This encodes CASKRNPGTGGTDTQYF.

The V and J genes are TRBV4-2 and TRBJ2-5, with D tentatively TRBD1 or TRBD2 (6 bases each). The CDR3 covers 12 residues. Germline-derived CDR1 and CDR2 are LGHNA and YNFKEQ. Deletions cut 5 bases from V and 7 bases from J, with 11 bases between. CDR3 in DNA: TGTGCCAGCAGCTCGGGGGCCGGGACCCAGTACTTC. This encodes CASSSGAGTQYF.

The chain recombines TRBV21-1 with TRBJ2-6. TRBV21-1 is a documented pseudogene. The CDR3 has 13 amino acids. In DNA, the CDR3 is TGTGCCAGTCTTAAAGCTGGGGCCAACGTCCTGACTTTC. Amino acids: CASLKAGANVLTF.

On this clonotype: A read error may be the cause here, since a much bigger clone is one base away. The gene calls are TRBV7-2 and TRBJ2-1; 14 bases are a match to TRBD2. CDR1 is SGHTA and CDR2 is FQGNSA in the germline V gene. The CDR3 is made up of 16 amino acids. V lost 2 bases, J lost 7 bases, and 4 bases stayed unmatched. CDR3 in DNA: TGTGCCAGCAGCTTACGACTAGCGGGAGGGCCTAATGAGCAGTTCTTC. Translating gives CASSLRLAGGPNEQFF.

The chain recombines TRBV20-1 with TRBJ1-5, with TRBD1 as a possible D gene (5 bases). The V end lost 5 bases, the J end lost 5 bases, and 13 bases lay between the germline ends. This CDR3 spans 13 amino acids. Looked up from germline, CDR1 is DFQATT and CDR2 is SNEGSKA (reference sequence). The CDR3 nucleotides are TGCAGTGCTGGGGGGTCGGACGATCAGCCCCAGCATTTT. Translated: CSAGGSDDQPQHF.